These 11 T cell receptor beta chains originate from one sample sequenced in a study of blood T cells in healthy people across ages. Then a second PCR, running about 6 to 12 cycles, was carried out with a sample-barcoded 5' primer and a J-beta primer mix. TCRdb analysed the 5' RACE reads with MiXCR anew, one entry per CDR3 protein. The sample consists of under 1,100,000 distinct CDR3 sequences, roughly a quarter of them appearing once. These data also featured in a second study, about T cells of mothers and their children.

The sample taken for sequencing was blood. The receptors shown here come from a girl aged 2 to 10 in good health.

V usage is TRBV20-1 and J usage is TRBJ2-7; D remains ambiguous. The V gene's germline CDR1 is DFQATT and CDR2 SNEGSKA (reference sequence). CDR3 length: 13 amino acids. Trimming pared 5 bases from V and 6 bases from J, leaving 17 bases between. In DNA, the CDR3 is TGCAGTGCTGGGGTAGTCGACTCGTCCGAGCAGTACTTC. Encoded protein: CSAGVVDSSEQYF.

The V gene is TRBV29-1, the J gene TRBJ1-5, with D possibly matching TRBD1 (5 bases). The CDR3 totals 12 residues. Germline CDR1 is SQVTM and CDR2 is ANQGSEA. Trimming cost V 7 bases and J 5 bases, with 12 bases left between them. CDR3 nucleotides: TGCAGCGGAAGCGGGGGGGATCAGCCCCAGCATTTT. It is translated as CSGSGGDQPQHF.

Ten or more counts support this clonotype. In nucleotides, the CDR3 is TGTGCCAGCAGCCGGGACACCCTAGAGACCCAGTACTTC. Residues: CASSRDTLETQYF. The V and J genes are TRBV7-3 and TRBJ2-5, with D possibly matching TRBD1 (6 bases). This CDR3 spans 13 amino acids. The V end was cut by 5 bases, the J end by 4 bases, with 11 bases between. From germline, CDR1 is SGHTA and CDR2 FQGTGA.

In its sample, this clonotype was seen a few times. V usage is TRBV5-4 and J usage is TRBJ1-2, with no clear D. V shed 0 bases and J shed 4 bases, with 13 bases lying between them. The germline CDR1 and CDR2 sequences are SGHNT and YYREEE (reference sequence). This CDR3 comprises 15 residues. CDR3 residues: CASSLERRTSYGYTF. In DNA form, the CDR3 reads TGTGCCAGCAGCTTGGAGAGACGGACTAGCTATGGCTACACCTTC.

This clonotype was counted ten times or more. The chain combines TRBV5-1 with TRBJ2-5, with unresolved D. This CDR3 comprises 13 residues. Trimming took 0 bases from V and 5 from J, leaving 8 bases between them. The V gene's germline CDR1 is SGHRS and CDR2 YFSETQ. The CDR3 region has the DNA TGCGCCAGCAGCTTGGTGTTAGGCGAGACCCAGTACTTC. This gives the protein CASSLVLGETQYF.

The genes are TRBV12-3 or TRBV12-4 and TRBJ2-5; 9 bases match TRBD2. The end of the DNA fits TRBJ2-7 better, so the J call may be wrong. This CDR3 comprises 16 residues. The CDR3 coding sequence is TGTGCCAGCAGGCTCACAGGACTAGCGAGGTCCTACGAGCAGTACTTC. Its translation is CASRLTGLARSYEQYF.

This clonotype was seen only a few times. V and J are TRBV6-2 or TRBV6-3 and TRBJ1-1; no reliable D call. Trimming shortened V by 6 bases and J by 8 bases, and 7 bases separated the two germline ends. Germline lookup yields CDR1 MNHEY and CDR2 SVGEGT. This CDR3 is 10 amino acids long. In DNA form, the CDR3 reads TGTGCCAGCAGGTCAAGAGAAGCTTTCTTT. The encoded protein is CASRSREAFF.

The J gene is TRBJ1-1, the V gene TRBV7-3; D ambiguous. The CDR3 is 14 residues long. The V gene's germline CDR1 is SGHTA and CDR2 FQGTGA. Trimming left V 1 base short and J 3 bases short, with 9 bases between. CDR3 in amino acids: CASSLIGRDTEAFF. The CDR3, as DNA: TGTGCCAGCAGCTTAATCGGAAGGGACACTGAAGCTTTCTTT.

The genes are TRBV7-2 and TRBJ2-7; TRBD1 matches at 10 bases. CDR3 length: 15 residues. Germline V gene lookup returns CDR1 SGHTA and CDR2 FQGNSA. The V segment lost 3 bases and the J segment 5 bases; nucleotides outside the gene matches: 7. The CDR3 reads CASSFSGTGADEQYF. In DNA form, the CDR3 reads TGTGCCAGCAGCTTCTCCGGGACAGGGGCCGACGAGCAGTACTTC.

The chain couples TRBV7-6 to TRBJ1-3; TRBD1 matches at 9 bases. With V trimmed by 2 bases and J by 4 bases, 12 bases remained unmatched. Germline V gene sequence: CDR1 SGHVS, CDR2 FNYEAQ. This CDR3 has 18 residues. The CDR3 sequence is CASSLSRSLDRGGNTIYF. For the CDR3, the DNA is TGTGCCAGCAGCTTATCCCGATCCTTGGACAGGGGAGGAAACACCATATATTTT.

The CDR3 DNA reads TGCGCCAGCAGTCTGACTTCCCCTCCAGGGCACCTTCAGCCCCAGCATTTT. It codes for CASSLTSPPGHLQPQHF. This sequence joins TRBV23-1 and TRBJ1-5; TRBD1 might be the D (5 bases). TRBV23-1 is filed as an ORF, its function uncertain. This CDR3 is 17 amino acids long. Trimming shortened V by 4 bases and J by 6 bases, and 22 bases separated the two germline ends.